This record covers a single T cell receptor beta chain. The source of the sample is a study of blood T cell repertoires in COVID-19. Across the whole study: Italy, Spain and the United States were the sources of the convalescent and acute COVID-19 samples. In each case, the material was cDNA or gDNA derived from T cells, B-cell-depleted T cells, or PBMCs.

The CDR3 contains 14 residues. The junction had 7 bases not matched to a gene; V was cut back by 5 bases and J by 8 bases. CDR1 MRHNA and CDR2 SNTAGT come from the germline V gene. The method was immunoSEQ multiplex PCR; TCRdb's version includes in-frame clones alone and lacks a portion of them. The sample holds roughly 16,000 clones, around three quarters seen once. The chain recombines TRBV6-4 with TRBJ1-4; 8 nucleotides line up with TRBD1. This receptor was identified in a man between 65 and 85 years old with active or convalescent COVID-19. Sequenced sample: peripheral blood. The CDR3 protein is CASSQQGGGEKLFF. The CDR3 DNA sequence: TGTGCCAGCAGTCAACAGGGGGGTGGAGAAAAACTGTTTTTT.